The 31 T cell receptor beta chains listed next were all sequenced from one sample in a study of blood T cell repertoires in COVID-19. Some clones are missing from TCRdb's copy, which holds only in-frame ones; the method was immunoSEQ multiplex PCR. Of approximately 300,000 clones listed, about 83% are singletons. Sequencing was performed on peripheral blood. The source is a woman in her forties or fifties with acute or convalescent COVID-19.

This clone has more than one count but fewer than ten. The chain couples TRBV29-1 to TRBJ1-1, with 9 bases fitting TRBD1. Germline assignment: CDR1 SQVTM and CDR2 ANQGSEA. J gave up 4 bases and V 8 bases, and 11 bases lay outside the gene matches. This CDR3 has 14 residues. The CDR3 loop reads CSIRGRDRVTEAFF. CDR3 DNA sequence: TGCAGCATCCGGGGGAGGGACAGGGTCACTGAAGCTTTCTTT.

The chain combines TRBV4-2 with TRBJ2-3, with TRBD1 identical over 8 bases. CDR1 and CDR2 (germline): LGHNA, YNFKEQ. Losses at the gene ends were 7 bases for V and 1 base for J; bases not matched to a gene: 7. The CDR3 is 15 residues long. The CDR3 reads CASKSAQGGTDTQYF. DNA for the CDR3: TGTGCCAGCAAAAGCGCACAGGGGGGCACAGATACGCAGTATTTT.

The gene calls are TRBV9 and TRBJ2-1, with 11 positions matching TRBD2. With 4 bases clipped from V and 8 bases from J, the junction kept 11 bases outside the gene matches. CDR3 length: 16 amino acids. Germline assignment: CDR1 SGDLS and CDR2 YYNGEE. The chain's CDR3 is CASSTLLAGVLDEQFF. CDR3 nucleotides: TGTGCCAGCAGCACCCTACTAGCGGGAGTTTTAGATGAGCAGTTCTTC.

The CDR3 sequence: CASSVVVGAPGTGELFF. The CDR3 DNA is TGTGCCAGCAGCGTAGTCGTGGGGGCGCCGGGCACCGGGGAGCTGTTTTTT. This chain connects TRBV9 to TRBJ2-2; weak D call: TRBD1 (6 bases). The V gene lost 0 bases and the J gene lost 4 bases, with 16 bases spanning the gap. Germline-derived CDR1 and CDR2 are SGDLS and YYNGEE. The CDR3 has 17 residues.

The V and J genes are TRBV6-5 and TRBJ1-5; no firm D call. The CDR3 covers 13 residues. Germline CDR1 MNHEY, CDR2 SVGAGI. With 6 bases removed from V and 4 bases from J, the gap between germline ends came to 10 bases. Here the CDR3 DNA reads TGTGCCAGCAGCTTCCCGGGGAATCAGCCCCAGCATTTT. Its translation: CASSFPGNQPQHF.

The genes are TRBV3-1 (or the pseudogene TRBV3-2) and TRBJ2-5; 10 nucleotides agree with TRBD2. V lost 6 bases, J lost 0 bases, and 4 bases stayed unmatched. This CDR3 comprises 15 residues. Germline-derived CDR1 and CDR2 are LGHDT and YNNKEL (reference sequence). The CDR3 here is CASSLLAGYQETQYF. The CDR3 DNA follows: TGTGCCAGCAGTCTACTAGCGGGATACCAAGAGACCCAGTACTTC.

V and J are TRBV11-2 and TRBJ1-1; 7 positions match TRBD1. The V segment lost 5 bases and the J segment 1 base; nucleotides outside the gene matches: 4. This CDR3 has 14 residues. Germline V lookup: CDR1 SGHAT, CDR2 FQNNGV. The CDR3 loop is CASSRRTGNTEAFF. CDR3 bases: TGTGCCAGCAGCCGACGGACAGGGAACACTGAAGCTTTCTTT.

In this sample, this clone turned up once. The CDR3 DNA reads as TGTGCCAGCAGCTTAAAGCTGGGGGCAGATTTGGGCAATGAGCAGTTCTTC. Its translation is CASSLKLGADLGNEQFF. The V and J genes are TRBV7-3 and TRBJ2-1; D may be TRBD1 (6 bases). Germline assignment: CDR1 SGHTA and CDR2 FQGTGA. V shed 1 base and J shed 6 bases, with 19 bases lying between them. CDR3 size: 17 residues.

This chain connects TRBV27 to TRBJ2-1, with TRBD1 matching over 7 bases. The V and J ends lost 5 bases and 0 bases, in that order; junction bases with no gene match: 7. The germline V gene encodes CDR1 MNHEY and CDR2 SMNVEV (reference sequence). This CDR3 is 16 amino acids long. The CDR3 nucleotides are TGTGCCAGCAGTCGAATCGCAGGGGGCTCCTACAATGAGCAGTTCTTC. This codes for CASSRIAGGSYNEQFF.

Note on this clone: A read error may account for a junction end that differs from germline. The J gene is TRBJ2-7, the V gene TRBV5-1; 7 bases agree with TRBD2. CDR3 length: 12 residues. Germline values: CDR1 SGHRS, CDR2 YFSETQ. The CDR3 nucleotides read TGCGCCCGCAGCGGCCGGGGGGACGAGCAGTACTTC. It codes for CARSGRGDEQYF.

This chain uses TRBV15 with TRBJ2-7; maybe TRBD1 (6 bases). V dropped 0 bases and J dropped 1 base, with 10 bases sitting between them. The CDR3 extends over 15 amino acids. Per germline, CDR1 LNHNV and CDR2 YYDKDF (reference sequence). CDR3 sequence (DNA): TGTGCCACCAGCAGAGAGGGGGCTCCTTCCTACGAGCAGTACTTC. Its translation is CATSREGAPSYEQYF.

The J gene is TRBJ2-1, the V gene TRBV11-2; 12 bases align to TRBD2. Trimming removed 5 bases from V and 4 bases from J; junction bases left unmatched: 15. From germline, CDR1 is SGHAT and CDR2 FQNNGV. The CDR3 is 19 amino acids. The CDR3 protein is CASSPRRLAGGPSYNEQFF. Written as DNA, the CDR3 is TGTGCCAGCAGCCCCCGGCGGCTAGCGGGAGGGCCTTCATACAATGAGCAGTTCTTC. Complete variable domain (other parts from reference TRBV11-2 and TRBJ2-1): EAGVAQSPRYKIIEKRQSVAFWCNPISGHATLYWYQQILGQGPKLLIQFQNNGVVDDSQLPKDRFSAERLKGVDSTLKIQPAKLEDSAVYLCASSPRRLAGGPSYNEQFFGPGTRLTVL.

V gene TRBV9 combines with J gene TRBJ2-3; D perhaps matches TRBD1 (5 bases). CDR1 and CDR2 (germline): SGDLS, YYNGEE. There are 15 residues in the CDR3. V lost 4 bases to trimming and J lost 5 bases, with 17 bases between them. The DNA for the CDR3 is TGTGCCAGCAGCTCGAGACTTCTGCAGGGAGATACGCAGTATTTT. This gives the protein CASSSRLLQGDTQYF.

This sequence joins TRBV25-1 and TRBJ1-3; D is unclear. Germline CDR1 and CDR2: MGHDK and SYGVNS. Trimming removed 10 bases at V and 0 bases at J, with 10 bases between. The CDR3 is 13 residues long. In DNA form, the CDR3 reads TGTGCCACGTCGTACGGCTCTGGAAACACCATATATTTT. This translates into CATSYGSGNTIYF. Filled out from reference TRBV25-1 and TRBJ1-3, the complete variable domain reads EADIYQTPRYLVIGTGKKITLECSQTMGHDKMYWYQQDPGMELHLIHYSYGVNSTEKGDLSSESTVSRIRTEHFPLTLESARPSHTSQYLCATSYGSGNTIYFGEGSWLTVV.

The chain links TRBV5-4 to TRBJ1-2; TRBD1 matches 8 bases. Per the germline V gene, CDR1 is SGHNT and CDR2 is YYREEE (reference sequence). This CDR3 is 13 amino acids long. The junction had 1 base not matched to a gene; V was cut back by 2 bases and J by 4 bases. This CDR3 reads CASSLQGVYGYTF. The CDR3 DNA sequence: TGTGCCAGCAGCTTACAGGGGGTCTATGGCTACACCTTC.

This chain connects TRBV5-1 to TRBJ2-5, with TRBD1 as a possible D gene (5 bases). The length of the CDR3 is 15 residues. Trimming removed 2 bases at V and 0 bases at J, with 11 bases between. CDR1 is SGHRS, CDR2 YFSETQ, per germline. The CDR3 reads CASSLTGHYQETQYF. The CDR3, as DNA: TGCGCCAGCAGCTTAACAGGACACTACCAAGAGACCCAGTACTTC.

With respect to this clone: The junction departs from the called germline gene at one end, perhaps through a read error. Here the CDR3 DNA reads TGTGCCAGCAGGGCCCGGGGGGACGGACAGGGAAGGAGGAACTCTGAAGCTTTCTTT. This translates into CASRARGDGQGRRNSEAFF. This chain links TRBV6-4 with TRBJ1-1; 8 bases are a match to TRBD1. This CDR3 has 19 residues. Per germline, CDR1 MRHNA and CDR2 SNTAGT.

The chain is built from TRBV24-1 and TRBJ1-1, with D maybe TRBD1 (5 bases). The CDR3 has 16 residues. Germline lookup yields CDR1 KGHDR and CDR2 SFDVKD. Trimming took off 11 bases at V and 2 bases at J, with 23 bases between the two ends. CDR3 sequence: CAKPGVVGGGNTEAFF. DNA of the CDR3: TGTGCCAAACCCGGGGTAGTGGGGGGAGGAAACACTGAAGCTTTCTTT.

The chain combines TRBV28 with TRBJ2-1, with 10 bases aligning to TRBD2. Germline trimming cut 5 bases from V and 5 bases from J; bases unmatched to any gene: 6. In germline, CDR1 is MDHEN, CDR2 SYDVKM. The CDR3 loop spans 15 amino acids. CDR3 protein: CASSLGLAYNNEQFF. The DNA for the CDR3 is TGTGCCAGCAGTCTGGGACTAGCGTACAACAATGAGCAGTTCTTC.

The chain uses TRBV3-1 (or the pseudogene TRBV3-2) and TRBJ2-5; perhaps TRBD2 as D (6 bases). The CDR3 is 15 residues long. Germline CDR1 and CDR2: LGHDT and YNNKEL (reference sequence). V was pared by 4 bases and J by 4 bases, with 16 bases between. The CDR3 DNA follows: TGTGCCAGCAGCCGGGACTTGGCTTTAGGAGAGACCCAGTACTTC. Translation gives CASSRDLALGETQYF.

The chain carries TRBV25-1 and TRBJ1-2; a weak D match, TRBD1 (5 bases). V was clipped by 4 bases and J by 6 bases, with 15 bases between them. This CDR3 has 14 amino acids. Germline CDR1 and CDR2: MGHDK and SYGVNS. CDR3 residues: CASSGTRETHGYTF. The CDR3 bases are TGTGCCAGCAGTGGGACACGAGAAACCCATGGCTACACCTTC.

The chain employs TRBV10-3 and TRBJ1-1; tentative D call: TRBD1 (6 bases). Germline V gene sequence: CDR1 ENHRY, CDR2 SYGVKD. Deletions cut 4 bases from V and 7 bases from J, with 25 bases between. The CDR3 consists of 17 residues. This chain's CDR3 is CAISAWTGGTTRDEAFF. The CDR3 region has the DNA TGTGCCATCAGTGCGTGGACGGGTGGGACAACCCGTGATGAAGCTTTCTTT.

This sequence joins TRBV14 and TRBJ2-7; weak D call: TRBD1 (6 bases). Germline V CDR1 and CDR2: SGHDN, FVKESK. This CDR3 has 17 residues. Between the trimmed V and J ends, which lost 1 base and 6 bases, there was a span of 22 bases. Here the CDR3 DNA reads TGTGCCAGCAGCCAAGTGGTGGCCAGCTTCCCCAGGGGCGAGCAGTACTTC. Amino acids: CASSQVVASFPRGEQYF.

Only a few counts were recorded for this clone. J is TRBJ2-3 and V is TRBV30, with 12 bases aligning to TRBD1. Germline V gene data show CDR1 as GTSNPN and CDR2 as SVGIG (reference sequence). The trim removed 2 bases at V and 15 bases at J, leaving 6 bases unmatched. This CDR3 is built from 12 residues. The CDR3 DNA reads as TGTGCCTGGAGTAGGGGACAGGGGGCTAGTTATTTT. It specifies CAWSRGQGASYF.

V is TRBV5-1 and J is TRBJ1-2; perhaps TRBD1 as D (6 bases). The V and J ends lost 1 base and 5 bases respectively, with 9 bases between them. Germline CDR1 SGHRS, CDR2 YFSETQ. CDR3 length equals 13 residues. The CDR3 coding sequence is TGCGCCAGCAGCTTGATGGACAGATATGGCTACACCTTC. The encoded protein is CASSLMDRYGYTF.

This sequence joins TRBV5-1 and TRBJ2-7; D is possibly TRBD1 (6 bases). The CDR3 is 11 amino acids. V was pared by 4 bases and J by 6 bases, with 8 bases between. Germline values: CDR1 SGHRS, CDR2 YFSETQ. CDR3 region: CASSVTGEQYF. The CDR3 nucleotides read TGCGCCAGCAGCGTGACAGGCGAGCAGTACTTC.

This clone was observed once. The V and J genes are TRBV3-1 (or the pseudogene TRBV3-2) and TRBJ2-7; D possibly corresponds to TRBD2 (5 bases). There are 12 residues in the CDR3. Germline V gene data show CDR1 as LGHDT and CDR2 as YNNKEL (reference sequence). V lost 7 bases and J lost 2, with 9 bases in between. CDR3 region: CASKGGAYEQYF. The CDR3 DNA reads TGTGCCAGCAAAGGAGGAGCCTACGAGCAGTACTTC.

The gene calls are TRBV28 and TRBJ1-5; tentative D call: TRBD1 (6 bases). The ends were cut back, 7 bases at V and 3 bases at J, with 13 bases in the middle. Germline V CDR1 and CDR2: MDHEN, SYDVKM. This CDR3 region has 14 residues. CDR3 in amino acids: CASTLGAYNQPQHF. CDR3 in DNA: TGTGCCAGCACCTTGGGGGCCTACAATCAGCCCCAGCATTTT.

This clone was detected a few times. The chain has TRBV28 and TRBJ1-5; 9 bases match TRBD1. V lost 3 bases, J lost 3 bases, and 6 bases stayed unmatched. This CDR3 is built from 16 residues. The germline gives CDR1 MDHEN, CDR2 SYDVKM. CDR3 sequence: CASSLGDRVTNQPQHF. The CDR3 nucleotides read TGTGCCAGCAGTTTGGGGGACAGGGTGACCAATCAGCCCCAGCATTTT. The full variable domain, completed using reference TRBV28 and TRBJ1-5, is DVKVTQSSRYLVKRTGEKVFLECVQDMDHENMFWYRQDPGLGLRLIYFSYDVKMKEKGDIPEGYSVSREKKERFSLILESASTNQTSMYLCASSLGDRVTNQPQHFGDGTRLSIL.

This clone has more than one count but fewer than ten. The V and J genes are TRBV7-9 and TRBJ2-1; 9 nucleotides match TRBD1. The germline gives CDR1 SEHNR, CDR2 FQNEAQ (reference sequence). CDR3 length equals 15 residues. V lost 4 bases to trimming and J lost 3 bases; unmatched junction nucleotides: 4. The CDR3: CASSSGTGYYNEQFF. CDR3 DNA sequence: TGTGCCAGCAGCTCAGGGACAGGGTACTACAATGAGCAGTTCTTC.

The chain recombines TRBV7-9 with TRBJ2-5; D remains ambiguous. Trimming removed 0 bases from V and 4 bases from J, with 12 bases in between. CDR1 and CDR2 (germline): SEHNR, FQNEAQ (reference sequence). This CDR3 contains 15 residues. The chain's CDR3 is CASSLASGGGETQYF. The CDR3 bases are TGTGCCAGCAGCTTAGCATCGGGTGGTGGAGAGACCCAGTACTTC. Full variable domain (outside the CDR3, taken from reference TRBV7-9 and TRBJ2-5): DTGVSQNPRHKITKRGQNVTFRCDPISEHNRLYWYRQTLGQGPEFLTYFQNEAQLEKSRLLSDRFSAERPKGSFSTLEIQRTEQGDSAMYLCASSLASGGGETQYFGPGTRLLVL.